Each of the 16 T cell receptor beta chains below was sequenced from the same sample in a study of T cell repertoires in cytomegalovirus infection. MiXCR, applied by TCRdb to the reads, yields one record per CDR3 protein. In the table there are almost 550,000 distinct CDR3 sequences, 16% of which are singletons. Source material: CD8+ T cells from PBMCs. Receptor source: a human donor in good health (CMV status not recorded). Some clones in this sample may be carry-over from other donors' samples.

This clonotype has ten or more counts. This chain joins TRBV7-9 and TRBJ2-1; D tentatively reads TRBD1 or TRBD2 (5 bases each). The CDR3 length is 12 residues. Trimming took 4 bases from V and 10 from J, leaving 11 bases between them. Germline-derived CDR1 and CDR2 are SEHNR and FQNEAQ (reference sequence). DNA for the CDR3: TGTGCCAGCAGCTATCCGGGACGGGAGCAGTTCTTC. Protein sequence: CASSYPGREQFF.

Details on this clonotype: A much larger clone differs from this one at a single base, so this may be a read error. The rearrangement uses TRBV7-3 and TRBJ2-1, with D perhaps given as TRBD1 or TRBD2 (5 bases each). Trimming took off 5 bases at V and 8 bases at J, with 13 bases between the two ends. The CDR3 is 13 amino acids. CDR1 and CDR2 from the germline V gene are SGHTA and FQGTGA. The CDR3 protein is CASSAPGTYEQFF. The CDR3 DNA sequence: TGTGCCAGCAGCGCGCCAGGGACGTATGAGCAGTTCTTC.

In this sample, this clonotype turned up many times. The chain has TRBV7-8 and TRBJ2-3; TRBD2 might be the D (7 bases). V was shortened by 2 bases and J by 4 bases, with 22 bases between the two germline ends. Germline assignment: CDR1 SGHVS and CDR2 FQNEAQ. CDR3 length equals 18 residues. The CDR3 region is CASSLKGGWGTRADTQYF. The CDR3 DNA sequence: TGTGCCAGCAGCTTAAAGGGGGGGTGGGGCACCAGGGCAGATACGCAGTATTTT.

This clonotype was seen at least ten times. This rearrangement joins TRBV12-5 to TRBJ1-1, with 11 bases identical to TRBD1. The ends lost 6 bases at V and 4 bases at J; junction bases unmatched: 4. In germline, CDR1 is LGHNT, CDR2 FRNRAP. There are 14 residues in the CDR3. This CDR3 is CASGPGTGGTEAFF. The CDR3, as DNA: TGTGCTAGTGGCCCTGGGACAGGGGGCACTGAAGCTTTCTTT.

The sample holds many counts of this clonotype. The CDR3 DNA reads as TGTGCCAGCAGCCGTCCCGACGGGAGGAGCTCCTACAATGAGCAGTTCTTC. Its translation: CASSRPDGRSSYNEQFF. The V call is TRBV7-9, the J call TRBJ2-1; 7 bases agree with TRBD2. The CDR3 covers 17 residues. The germline gives CDR1 SEHNR, CDR2 FQNEAQ (reference sequence). Unmatched junction bases numbered 10, after V lost 5 bases and J lost 0 bases.

The genes are TRBV6-1 and TRBJ1-2; D unresolved. V dropped 3 bases and J dropped 3 bases, with 11 bases sitting between them. The V gene's germline CDR1 is MNHNS and CDR2 SASEGT. The CDR3 totals 14 residues. In DNA, the CDR3 is TGTGCCAGCAGTGATTCGGCCCTCCACTATGGCTACACCTTC. This codes for CASSDSALHYGYTF.

The chain links TRBV29-1 to TRBJ2-4, with D possibly TRBD1 on 6 matching bases. The germline CDR1 and CDR2 sequences are SQVTM and ANQGSEA. V was pared by 5 bases and J by 3 bases, with 11 bases between. This CDR3 has 13 residues. CDR3 sequence (DNA): TGCAGCGTTCTGGGGGCGAGCAAAAACATTCAGTACTTC. Translation gives CSVLGASKNIQYF.

This clonotype occurred a few times. The rearrangement joins TRBV27 to TRBJ2-2; D unresolved. This CDR3 has 13 residues. Germline CDR1 reads MNHEY; CDR2 reads SMNVEV (reference sequence). Trimming pared 3 bases from V and 6 bases from J, leaving 8 bases between. The CDR3 DNA reads TGTGCCAGCAGTTTTAGTCGGCCCGGGGAGCTGTTTTTT. It codes for CASSFSRPGELFF.

This clonotype was counted ten times or more. The CDR3, as DNA: TGTGCCAGCAGCTTAGTGGCGGGGGGCGTCAGCTCCTACAATGAGCAGTTCTTC. As protein: CASSLVAGGVSSYNEQFF. The V and J genes are TRBV7-6 and TRBJ2-1, with 8 bases matching TRBD2. Per germline, CDR1 SGHVS and CDR2 FNYEAQ. The J segment lost 0 bases and the V segment lost 1 base, leaving 8 bases of the junction unmatched. There are 18 residues in the CDR3. Complete variable domain (other parts from reference TRBV7-6 and TRBJ2-1): GAGVSQSPRYKVTKRGQDVALRCDPISGHVSLYWYRQALGQGPEFLTYFNYEAQQDKSGLPNDRFSAERPEGSISTLTIQRTEQRDSAMYRCASSLVAGGVSSYNEQFFGPGTRLTVL.

Ten or more counts support this clonotype. The chain employs TRBV7-9 and TRBJ2-2; TRBD1 matches at 9 bases. V lost 1 base, J lost 1 base, and 4 bases stayed unmatched. The CDR3 has 17 residues. Germline assignment: CDR1 SEHNR and CDR2 FQNEAQ (reference sequence). In DNA form, the CDR3 reads TGTGCCAGCAGCTTAGAAACAGGGGGCAAGAACACCGGGGAGCTGTTTTTT. It is translated as CASSLETGGKNTGELFF.

This clonotype was observed a few times. The chain links TRBV11-2 to TRBJ1-1; the match to TRBD1 covers 7 bases. Germline assignment: CDR1 SGHAT and CDR2 FQNNGV. The CDR3 totals 15 residues. The CDR3 DNA follows: TGTGGAGCACTATGGACAGGATTTATGAACACTGAAGCTTTCTTT. Protein: CGALWTGFMNTEAFF.

This clonotype was seen at least ten times. This chain joins TRBV12-5 and TRBJ1-2; no definite D call. This CDR3 is built from 14 residues. Trimming took off 7 bases at V and 3 bases at J, with 15 bases between the two ends. Germline V CDR1 and CDR2: LGHNT, FRNRAP. The CDR3 nucleotides read TGTGCTAGTGCCCCGGATGGGAATTACTATGGCTACACCTTC. This translates into CASAPDGNYYGYTF.

The CDR3 protein is CARTGVHNEQFF. In DNA, the CDR3 is TGTGCCAGGACAGGGGTCCACAATGAGCAGTTCTTC. This chain joins TRBV2 and TRBJ2-1; 8 bases match TRBD1. CDR3 length: 12 amino acids. Trimming removed 9 bases from V and 5 bases from J; junction bases left unmatched: 3. CDR1 SNHLY and CDR2 FYNNEI come from the germline V gene.

This clonotype was detected ten times or more. The rearrangement links TRBV6-6 to TRBJ2-1, with TRBD2 matching 13 bases. With 7 bases clipped from V and 1 base from J, the junction kept 16 bases outside the gene matches. Germline assignment: CDR1 MNHNY and CDR2 SVGAGI (reference sequence). There are 20 residues in the CDR3. CDR3 loop: CASIIGLAGDRHSSYNEQFF. DNA for the CDR3: TGTGCCAGCATCATTGGACTAGCGGGAGATCGGCACTCGTCCTACAATGAGCAGTTCTTC.

In this sample, this clonotype turned up a few times. The chain is built from TRBV12-3 or TRBV12-4 and TRBJ1-2; D remains unclear. The CDR3 loop spans 13 amino acids. V lost 3 bases to trimming and J lost 5 bases, with 10 bases between them. The DNA for the CDR3 is TGTGCCAGCAGTTTTGGGTGGGCTTATGGCTACACCTTC. Residues: CASSFGWAYGYTF.

There are many counts of this clonotype. The V gene is TRBV7-9, the J gene TRBJ1-1; no definite D call. Germline V CDR1 and CDR2: SEHNR, FQNEAQ (reference sequence). V shed 5 bases and J shed 8 bases, with 9 bases lying between them. The CDR3 covers 11 residues. The CDR3 DNA follows: TGTGCCAGCAGCGCTTCGGGAGAAGCTTTCTTT. Translating gives CASSASGEAFF.